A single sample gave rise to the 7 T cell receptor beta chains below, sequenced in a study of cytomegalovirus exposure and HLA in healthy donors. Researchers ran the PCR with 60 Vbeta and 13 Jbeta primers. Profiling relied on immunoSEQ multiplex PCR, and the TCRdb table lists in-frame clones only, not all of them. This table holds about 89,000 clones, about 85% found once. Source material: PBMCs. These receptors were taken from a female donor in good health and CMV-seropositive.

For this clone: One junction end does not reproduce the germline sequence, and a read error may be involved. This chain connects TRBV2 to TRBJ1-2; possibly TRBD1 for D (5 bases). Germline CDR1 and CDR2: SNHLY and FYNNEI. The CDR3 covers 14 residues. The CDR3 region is CASSEPGTRDGYPF. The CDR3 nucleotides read TGTGCCAGCAGTGAACCTGGGACTCGAGATGGCTACCCCTTC.

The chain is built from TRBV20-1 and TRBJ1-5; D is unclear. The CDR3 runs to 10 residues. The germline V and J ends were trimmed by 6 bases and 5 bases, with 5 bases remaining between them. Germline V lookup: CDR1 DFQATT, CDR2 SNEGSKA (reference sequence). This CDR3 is CSASDQPQHF. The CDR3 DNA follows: TGCAGTGCGTCAGATCAGCCCCAGCATTTT.

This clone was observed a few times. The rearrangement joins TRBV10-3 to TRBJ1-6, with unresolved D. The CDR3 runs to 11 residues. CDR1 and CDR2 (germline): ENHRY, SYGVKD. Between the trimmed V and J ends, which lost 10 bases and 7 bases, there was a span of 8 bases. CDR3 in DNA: TGTGCCAGGGGAGGGAATTCACCCCTCCACTTT. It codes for CARGGNSPLHF.

CDR3 DNA sequence: TGTGCCATTGGACACTATAATTCACCCCTCCACTTT. Translating it yields CAIGHYNSPLHF. The chain employs TRBV19 and TRBJ1-6, with D perhaps matching TRBD1 (5 bases). CDR3 size: 12 residues. The V end lost 10 bases, the J end lost 3 bases, and 7 bases lay between the germline ends. Germline CDR1 LNHDA, CDR2 SQIVND (reference sequence). Full variable domain (missing parts from reference TRBV19 and TRBJ1-6): DGGITQSPKYLFRKEGQNVTLSCEQNLNHDAMYWYRQDPGQGLRLIYYSQIVNDFQKGDIAEGYSVSREKKESFPLTVTSAQKNPTAFYLCAIGHYNSPLHFGNGTRLTVT.

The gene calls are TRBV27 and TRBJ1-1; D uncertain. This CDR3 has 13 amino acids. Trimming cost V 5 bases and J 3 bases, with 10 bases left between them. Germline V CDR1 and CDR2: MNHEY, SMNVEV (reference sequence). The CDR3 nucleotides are TGTGCCAGCAGTCGACGGGGATACACTGAAGCTTTCTTT. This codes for CASSRRGYTEAFF.

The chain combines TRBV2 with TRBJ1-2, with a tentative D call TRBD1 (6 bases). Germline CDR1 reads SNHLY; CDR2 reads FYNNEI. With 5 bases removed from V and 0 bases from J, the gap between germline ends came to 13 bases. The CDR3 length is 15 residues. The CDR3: CASSQTQGSNYGYTF. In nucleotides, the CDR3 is TGTGCCAGCAGTCAGACACAGGGATCTAACTATGGCTACACCTTC.

CDR3 sequence (DNA): TGTGCCAGCAGCCTACAGGGCCGTGGCTACACCTTC. Its protein product is CASSLQGRGYTF. This sequence joins TRBV13 and TRBJ1-2; weak D call: TRBD1 (6 bases). Germline CDR1 is PRHDT and CDR2 is FYEKMQ (reference sequence). Trimming took off 5 bases at V and 7 bases at J, with 11 bases between the two ends. The CDR3 consists of 12 residues.